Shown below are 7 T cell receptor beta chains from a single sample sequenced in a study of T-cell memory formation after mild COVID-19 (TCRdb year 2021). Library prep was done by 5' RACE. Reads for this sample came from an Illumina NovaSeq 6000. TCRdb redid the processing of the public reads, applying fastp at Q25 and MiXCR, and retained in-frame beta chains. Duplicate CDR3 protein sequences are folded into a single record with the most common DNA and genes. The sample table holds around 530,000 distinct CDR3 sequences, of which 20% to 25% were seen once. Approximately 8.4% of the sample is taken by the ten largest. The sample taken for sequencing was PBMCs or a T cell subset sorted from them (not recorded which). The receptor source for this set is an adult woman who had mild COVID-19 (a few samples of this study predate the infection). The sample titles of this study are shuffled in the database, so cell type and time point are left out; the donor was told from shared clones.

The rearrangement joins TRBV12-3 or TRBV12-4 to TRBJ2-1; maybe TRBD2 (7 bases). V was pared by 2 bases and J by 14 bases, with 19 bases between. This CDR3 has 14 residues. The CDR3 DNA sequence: TGTGCCAGCAGTTTAAAGGGGGGGAGTCGCGGCAAGTTCTTC. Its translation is CASSLKGGSRGKFF.

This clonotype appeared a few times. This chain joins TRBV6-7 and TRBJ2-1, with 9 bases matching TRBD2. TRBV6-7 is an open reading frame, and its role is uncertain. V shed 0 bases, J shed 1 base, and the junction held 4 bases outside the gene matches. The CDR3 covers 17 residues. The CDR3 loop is CASSYSPAGGSYNEQFF. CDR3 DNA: TGTGCCAGCAGTTACTCCCCCGCGGGAGGGTCCTACAATGAGCAGTTCTTC.

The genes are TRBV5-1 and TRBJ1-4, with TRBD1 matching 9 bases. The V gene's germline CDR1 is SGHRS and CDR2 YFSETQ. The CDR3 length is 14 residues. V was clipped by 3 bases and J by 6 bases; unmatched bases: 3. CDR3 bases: TGCGCCAGCAGCTCGGACAGGGGTGATGAAAAACTGTTTTTT. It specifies CASSSDRGDEKLFF.

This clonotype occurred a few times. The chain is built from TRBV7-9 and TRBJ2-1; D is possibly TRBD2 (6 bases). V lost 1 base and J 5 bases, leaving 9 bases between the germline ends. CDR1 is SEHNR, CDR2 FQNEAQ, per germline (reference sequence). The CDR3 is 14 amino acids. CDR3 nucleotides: TGTGCCAGCAGCTTAGTAACGGGGGACAATGAGCAGTTCTTC. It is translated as CASSLVTGDNEQFF. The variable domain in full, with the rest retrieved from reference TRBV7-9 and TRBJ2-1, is DTGVSQNPRHKITKRGQNVTFRCDPISEHNRLYWYRQTLGQGPEFLTYFQNEAQLEKSRLLSDRFSAERPKGSFSTLEIQRTEQGDSAMYLCASSLVTGDNEQFFGPGTRLTVL.

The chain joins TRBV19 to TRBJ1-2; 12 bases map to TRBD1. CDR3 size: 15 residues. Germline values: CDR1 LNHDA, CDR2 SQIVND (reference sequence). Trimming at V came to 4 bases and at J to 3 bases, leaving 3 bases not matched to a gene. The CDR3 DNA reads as TGTGCCAGTAGTACAGGGACAGGGGGCGACTATGGCTACACCTTC. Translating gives CASSTGTGGDYGYTF.

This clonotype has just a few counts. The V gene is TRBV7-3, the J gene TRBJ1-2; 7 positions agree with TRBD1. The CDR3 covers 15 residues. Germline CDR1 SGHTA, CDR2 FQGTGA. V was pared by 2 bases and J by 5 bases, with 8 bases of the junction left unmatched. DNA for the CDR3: TGTGCCAGCAGCTTATCGGGACAGAGCGTTTATGGCTACACCTTC. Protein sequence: CASSLSGQSVYGYTF.

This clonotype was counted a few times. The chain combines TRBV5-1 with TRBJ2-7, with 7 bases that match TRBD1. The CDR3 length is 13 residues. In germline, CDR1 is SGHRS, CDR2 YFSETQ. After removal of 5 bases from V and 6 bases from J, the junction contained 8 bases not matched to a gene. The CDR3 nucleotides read TGCGCCAGCAGGGGCCCGGGGACAGCCGAGCAGTACTTC. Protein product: CASRGPGTAEQYF.